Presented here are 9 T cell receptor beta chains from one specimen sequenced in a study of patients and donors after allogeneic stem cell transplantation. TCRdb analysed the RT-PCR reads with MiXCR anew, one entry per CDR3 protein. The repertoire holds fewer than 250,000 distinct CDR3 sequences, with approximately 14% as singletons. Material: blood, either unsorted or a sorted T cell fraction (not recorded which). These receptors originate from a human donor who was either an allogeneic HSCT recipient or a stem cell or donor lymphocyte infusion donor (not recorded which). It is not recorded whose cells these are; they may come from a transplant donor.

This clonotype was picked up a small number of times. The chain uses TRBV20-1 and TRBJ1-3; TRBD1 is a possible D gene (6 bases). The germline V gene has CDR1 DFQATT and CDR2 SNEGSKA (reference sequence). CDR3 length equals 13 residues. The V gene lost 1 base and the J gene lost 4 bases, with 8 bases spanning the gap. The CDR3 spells CSARVQGGNTIYF. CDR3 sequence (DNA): TGCAGTGCTAGAGTTCAGGGGGGAAACACCATATATTTT.

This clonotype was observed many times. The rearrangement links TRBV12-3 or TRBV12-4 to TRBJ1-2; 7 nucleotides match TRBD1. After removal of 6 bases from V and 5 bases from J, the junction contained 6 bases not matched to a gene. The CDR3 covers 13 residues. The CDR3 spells CASRPGQKYGYTF. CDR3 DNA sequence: TGTGCCAGCAGACCGGGACAGAAATATGGCTACACCTTC.

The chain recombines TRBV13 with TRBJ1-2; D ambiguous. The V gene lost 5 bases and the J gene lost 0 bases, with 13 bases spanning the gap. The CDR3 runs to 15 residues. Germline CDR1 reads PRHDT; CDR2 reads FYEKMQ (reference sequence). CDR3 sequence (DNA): TGTGCCAGCAGCGAAAAAGGACGGACTAACTATGGCTACACCTTC. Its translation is CASSEKGRTNYGYTF. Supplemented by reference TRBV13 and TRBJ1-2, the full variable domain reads AAGVIQSPRHLIKEKRETATLKCYPIPRHDTVYWYQQGPGQDPQFLISFYEKMQSDKGSIPDRFSAQQFSDYHSELNMSSLELGDSALYFCASSEKGRTNYGYTFGSGTRLTVV.

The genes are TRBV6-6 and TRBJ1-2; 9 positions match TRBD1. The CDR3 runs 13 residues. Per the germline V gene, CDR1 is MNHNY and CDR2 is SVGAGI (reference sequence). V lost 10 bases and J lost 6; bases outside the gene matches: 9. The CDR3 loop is CAISIGTGNGYTF. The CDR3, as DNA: TGTGCCATTTCCATCGGGACAGGGAATGGCTACACCTTC.

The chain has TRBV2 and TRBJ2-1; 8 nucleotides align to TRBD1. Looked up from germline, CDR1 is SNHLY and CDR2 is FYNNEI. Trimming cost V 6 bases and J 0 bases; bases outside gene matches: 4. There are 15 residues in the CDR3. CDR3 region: CASRRTGNSYNEQFF. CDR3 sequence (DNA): TGTGCCAGCAGAAGGACAGGGAACTCCTACAATGAGCAGTTCTTC.

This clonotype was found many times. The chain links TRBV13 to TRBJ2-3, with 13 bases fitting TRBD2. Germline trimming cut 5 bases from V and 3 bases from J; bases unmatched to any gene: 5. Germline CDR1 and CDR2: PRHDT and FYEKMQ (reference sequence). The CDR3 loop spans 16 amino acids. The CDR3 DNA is TGTGCCAGCAGCATCGGGACTAGCGGGACTACAGATACGCAGTATTTT. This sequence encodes CASSIGTSGTTDTQYF.

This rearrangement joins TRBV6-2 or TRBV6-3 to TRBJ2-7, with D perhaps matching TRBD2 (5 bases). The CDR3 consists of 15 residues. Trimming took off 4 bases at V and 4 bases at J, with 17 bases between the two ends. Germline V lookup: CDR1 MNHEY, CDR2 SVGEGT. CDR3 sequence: CASSSPGLGKYEQYF. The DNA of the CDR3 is TGTGCCAGCAGTTCCCCGGGGTTGGGCAAATACGAGCAGTACTTC.

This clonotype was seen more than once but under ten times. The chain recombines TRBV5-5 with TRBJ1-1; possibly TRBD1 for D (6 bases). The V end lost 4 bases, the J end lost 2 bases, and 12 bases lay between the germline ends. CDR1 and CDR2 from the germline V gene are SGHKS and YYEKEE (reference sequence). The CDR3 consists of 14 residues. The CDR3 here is CASSLDRFNTEAFF. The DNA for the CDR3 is TGTGCCAGCAGCCTCGACAGGTTTAACACTGAAGCTTTCTTT.

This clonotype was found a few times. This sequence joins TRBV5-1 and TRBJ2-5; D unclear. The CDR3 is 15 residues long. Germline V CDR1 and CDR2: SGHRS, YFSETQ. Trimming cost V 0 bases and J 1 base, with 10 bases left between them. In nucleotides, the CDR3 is TGCGCCAGCAGCTTGGGCACTATCCTCCAAGAGACCCAGTACTTC. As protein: CASSLGTILQETQYF. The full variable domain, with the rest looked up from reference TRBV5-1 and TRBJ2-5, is KAGVTQTPRYLIKTRGQQVTLSCSPISGHRSVSWYQQTPGQGLQFLFEYFSETQRNKGNFPGRFSGRQFSNSRSEMNVSTLELGDSALYLCASSLGTILQETQYFGPGTRLLVL.